This entry lists 3 T cell receptor beta chains sequenced from one sample in a study of shared clonotypes between healthy human individuals. Using immunoSEQ multiplex PCR, the repertoire was profiled, and TCRdb retains in-frame clones only, with some absent. There are about 1.5 million clones in the sample; 95% to 99% occur only once, and roughly 0.45% lies in the top ten. The sample consisted of naive CD4+ T cells sorted from blood. Subset: CD45RA+ positively selected. These receptors all come from a man aged 25-45 years in good health.

The rearrangement uses TRBV10-3 and TRBJ1-1, with unresolved D. The germline CDR1 and CDR2 sequences are ENHRY and SYGVKD. With 11 bases removed from V and 3 bases from J, the gap between germline ends came to 19 bases. This CDR3 has 14 amino acids. CDR3: CAARSSRSHTEAFF. The CDR3 DNA reads as TGTGCCGCCCGTTCTTCCAGATCTCACACTGAAGCTTTCTTT.

In DNA, the CDR3 is TGCAGCGTTGAGAAACGACAGGGCCCTGAAGCTTTCTTT. This encodes CSVEKRQGPEAFF. This chain links TRBV29-1 with TRBJ1-1; TRBD1 aligns across 7 bases. The CDR3 contains 13 residues. V shed 3 bases and J 6 bases; nucleotides not matched to a gene: 7. Germline V gene data show CDR1 as SQVTM and CDR2 as ANQGSEA.

The chain combines TRBV5-1 with TRBJ1-1, with D perhaps matching TRBD1 (5 bases). Per the germline V gene, CDR1 is SGHRS and CDR2 is YFSETQ. The CDR3 runs to 17 residues. V was pared by 0 bases and J by 3 bases, with 18 bases between. The CDR3 here is CASSLAYGALFDTEAFF. CDR3 sequence (DNA): TGCGCCAGCAGCTTGGCTTATGGGGCCCTGTTTGACACTGAAGCTTTCTTT. The full variable domain, in which reference TRBV5-1 and TRBJ1-1 provide the parts outside the CDR3, is KAGVTQTPRYLIKTRGQQVTLSCSPISGHRSVSWYQQTPGQGLQFLFEYFSETQRNKGNFPGRFSGRQFSNSRSEMNVSTLELGDSALYLCASSLAYGALFDTEAFFGQGTRLTVV.